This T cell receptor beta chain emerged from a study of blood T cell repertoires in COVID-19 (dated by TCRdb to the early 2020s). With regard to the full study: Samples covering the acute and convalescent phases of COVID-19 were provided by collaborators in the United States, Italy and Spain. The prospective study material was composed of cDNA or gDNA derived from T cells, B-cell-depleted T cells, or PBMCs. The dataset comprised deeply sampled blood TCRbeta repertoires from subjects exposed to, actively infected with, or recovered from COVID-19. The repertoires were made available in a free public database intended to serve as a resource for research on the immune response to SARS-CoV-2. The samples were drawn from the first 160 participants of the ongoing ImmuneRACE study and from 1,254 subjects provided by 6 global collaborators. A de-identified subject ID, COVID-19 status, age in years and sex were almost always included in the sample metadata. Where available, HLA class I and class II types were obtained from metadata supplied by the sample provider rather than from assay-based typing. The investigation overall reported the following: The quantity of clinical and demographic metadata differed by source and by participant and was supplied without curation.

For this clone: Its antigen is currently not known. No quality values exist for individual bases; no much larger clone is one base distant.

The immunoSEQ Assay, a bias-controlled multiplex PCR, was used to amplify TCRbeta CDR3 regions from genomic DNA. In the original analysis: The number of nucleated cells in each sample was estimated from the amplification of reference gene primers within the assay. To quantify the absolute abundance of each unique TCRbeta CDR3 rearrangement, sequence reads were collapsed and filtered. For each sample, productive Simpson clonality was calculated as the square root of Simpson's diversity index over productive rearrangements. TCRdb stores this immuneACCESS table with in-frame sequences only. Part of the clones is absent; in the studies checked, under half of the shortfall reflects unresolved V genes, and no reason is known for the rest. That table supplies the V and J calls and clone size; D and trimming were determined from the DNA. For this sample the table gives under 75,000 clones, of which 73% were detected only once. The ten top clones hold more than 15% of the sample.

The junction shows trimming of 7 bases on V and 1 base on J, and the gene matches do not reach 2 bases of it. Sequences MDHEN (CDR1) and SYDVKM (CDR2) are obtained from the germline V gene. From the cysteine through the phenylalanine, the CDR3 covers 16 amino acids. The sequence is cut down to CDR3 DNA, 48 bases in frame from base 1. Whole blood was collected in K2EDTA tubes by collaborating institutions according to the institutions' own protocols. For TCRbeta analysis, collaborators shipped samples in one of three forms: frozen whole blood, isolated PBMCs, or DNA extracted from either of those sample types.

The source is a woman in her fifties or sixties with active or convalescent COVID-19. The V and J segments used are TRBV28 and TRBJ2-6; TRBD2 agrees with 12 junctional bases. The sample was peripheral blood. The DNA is TGTGCCAGCAATGGACTAGCGGGATCTGGGGCCAACGTCCTGACTTTC. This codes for CASNGLAGSGANVLTF.